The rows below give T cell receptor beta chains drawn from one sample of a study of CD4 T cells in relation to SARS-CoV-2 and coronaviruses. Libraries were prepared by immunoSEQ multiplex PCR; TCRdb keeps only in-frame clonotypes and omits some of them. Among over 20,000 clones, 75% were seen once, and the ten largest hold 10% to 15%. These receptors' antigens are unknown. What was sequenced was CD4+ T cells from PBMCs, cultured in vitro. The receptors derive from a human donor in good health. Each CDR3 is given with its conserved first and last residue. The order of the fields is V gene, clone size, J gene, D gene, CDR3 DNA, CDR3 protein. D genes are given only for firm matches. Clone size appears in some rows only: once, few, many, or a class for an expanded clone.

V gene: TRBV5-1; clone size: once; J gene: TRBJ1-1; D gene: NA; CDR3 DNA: TGCGCCAGCAGCCTGGCTCCGGGACAAATGAACACTGAAGCTTTCTTT; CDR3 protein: CASSLAPGQMNTEAFF
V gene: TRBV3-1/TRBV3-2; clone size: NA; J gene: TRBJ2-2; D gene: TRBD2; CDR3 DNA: TGTGCCAGCAGCCGGACTCCTGGGGGGGCCGGGGAGCTGTTTTTT; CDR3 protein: CASSRTPGGAGELFF
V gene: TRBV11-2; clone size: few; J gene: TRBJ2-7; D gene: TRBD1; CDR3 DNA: TGTGCCAGCAGCTTAGCGTACAGGGGCCGTATTTCCTACGAGCAGTACTTC; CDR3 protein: CASSLAYRGRISYEQYF
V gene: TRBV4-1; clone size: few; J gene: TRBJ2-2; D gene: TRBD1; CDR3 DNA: TGCGCCAGCAGCCAACCGAGGGGGCCCGACACCGGGGAGCTGTTTTTT; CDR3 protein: CASSQPRGPDTGELFF
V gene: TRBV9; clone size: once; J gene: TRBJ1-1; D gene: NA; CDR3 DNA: TGTGCCAGCAGCGTAGGTACGGGTAACACTGAAGCTTTCTTT; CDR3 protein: CASSVGTGNTEAFF
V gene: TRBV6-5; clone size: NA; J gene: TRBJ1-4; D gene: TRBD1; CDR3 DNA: TGTGCCAGCAGTCAGGACAGGGATGAAAAACTGTTTTTT; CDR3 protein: CASSQDRDEKLFF
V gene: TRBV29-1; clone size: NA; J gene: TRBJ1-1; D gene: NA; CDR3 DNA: TGCAGCGTCGTCCCCGGGAGCACTGAAGCTTTCTTT; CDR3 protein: CSVVPGSTEAFF
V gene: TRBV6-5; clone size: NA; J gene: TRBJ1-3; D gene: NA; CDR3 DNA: TGTGCCAGCGGAAGGGTTGGAAACACCATATATTTT; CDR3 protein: CASGRVGNTIYF
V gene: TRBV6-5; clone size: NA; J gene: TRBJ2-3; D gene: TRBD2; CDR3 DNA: TGTGCCAGCAGTTACAGGACTAGCGGGGGGCTAGATACGCAGTATTTT; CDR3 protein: CASSYRTSGGLDTQYF
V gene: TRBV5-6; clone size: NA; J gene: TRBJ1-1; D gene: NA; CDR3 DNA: TGTGCCAGCAGCTTGGCAGGGGTAGGTTACACTGAAGCTTTCTTT; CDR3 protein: CASSLAGVGYTEAFF
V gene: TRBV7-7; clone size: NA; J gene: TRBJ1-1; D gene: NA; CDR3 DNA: TGTGCCAGCAGCTTGACAGAAAACACTGAAGCTTTCTTT; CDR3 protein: CASSLTENTEAFF
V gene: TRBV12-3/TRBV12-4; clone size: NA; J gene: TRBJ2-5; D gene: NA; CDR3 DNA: TGTGCCAGCAGTCCCACAGGGCAAGAGACCCAGTACTTC; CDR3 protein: CASSPTGQETQYF
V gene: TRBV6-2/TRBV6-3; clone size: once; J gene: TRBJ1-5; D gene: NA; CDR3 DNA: TGTGCCAGCAGTATGAAAAGGACAGAGCAGCCCCAGCATTTT; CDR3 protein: CASSMKRTEQPQHF
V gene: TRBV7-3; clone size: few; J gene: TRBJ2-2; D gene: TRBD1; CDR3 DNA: TGTGCCAGCGGGACAGGGACCGGGGAGCTGTTTTTT; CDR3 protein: CASGTGTGELFF
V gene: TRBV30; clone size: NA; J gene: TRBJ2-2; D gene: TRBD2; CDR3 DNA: TGTGCCTGGAGGTTACTAGCGTCACCCACCGGGGAGCTGTTTTTT; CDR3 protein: CAWRLLASPTGELFF
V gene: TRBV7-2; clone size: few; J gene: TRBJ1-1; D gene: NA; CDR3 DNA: TGTGCCAGCAGCTGGCTAGAGGGGACTGAAGCTTTCTTT; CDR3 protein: CASSWLEGTEAFF
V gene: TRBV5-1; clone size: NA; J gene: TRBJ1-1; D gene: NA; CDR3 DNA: TGCGCCAGCAGCTTAGGGGCAGACCTTGAAGCTTTCTTT; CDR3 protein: CASSLGADLEAFF
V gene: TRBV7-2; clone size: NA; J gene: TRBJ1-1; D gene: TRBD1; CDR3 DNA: TGTGCCAGCAGCTCGCAGACAGGGGGCTTTGAAGCTTTCTTT; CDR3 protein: CASSSQTGGFEAFF
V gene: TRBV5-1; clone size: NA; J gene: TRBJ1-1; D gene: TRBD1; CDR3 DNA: TGCGCCAGCAGCCCCGGACAGGGGTACATGAACACTGAAGCTTTCTTT; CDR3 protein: CASSPGQGYMNTEAFF
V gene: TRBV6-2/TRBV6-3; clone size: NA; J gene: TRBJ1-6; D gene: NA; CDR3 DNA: TGTGCCAGCAGTCCCGGACACGCACCCATCACCCTCCACTTT; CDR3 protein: CASSPGHAPITLHF